These 12 T cell receptor beta chains were all obtained from the same sample, sequenced in a study of blood T cell repertoires in COVID-19. Sequencing was performed with immunoSEQ multiplex PCR; in TCRdb, only in-frame clones are kept and a portion is missing. The sample lists some 380,000 clones; 88% were seen once. Sequencing was carried out using PBMCs or T cells enriched from blood (not recorded which). The receptors come from a woman in her thirties or forties with acute COVID-19.

This chain joins TRBV18 and TRBJ2-5; D not certain. V lost 0 bases and J lost 1, with 9 bases in between. Germline CDR1 is KGHSH and CDR2 is LQKENI. The CDR3 is 15 residues long. The CDR3 sequence: CASSPPSLPQETQYF. The CDR3 bases are TGTGCCAGCTCACCACCGTCACTTCCCCAAGAGACCCAGTACTTC. Drawing the rest from reference TRBV18 and TRBJ2-5, the complete variable domain is NAGVMQNPRHLVRRRGQEARLRCSPMKGHSHVYWYRQLPEEGLKFMVYLQKENIIDESGMPKERFSAEFPKEGPSILRIQQVVRGDSAAYFCASSPPSLPQETQYFGPGTRLLVL.

The chain has TRBV19 and TRBJ1-4; D may be TRBD1 (5 bases). Trimming removed 3 bases from V and 0 bases from J, with 11 bases in between. The CDR3 covers 16 residues. Germline CDR1 is LNHDA and CDR2 is SQIVND (reference sequence). In DNA form, the CDR3 reads TGTGCCAGTAGTATTGGCAGGGCGACAACTAATGAAAAACTGTTTTTT. Encoded protein: CASSIGRATTNEKLFF.

This clone was observed a handful of times. J is TRBJ1-6 and V is TRBV30; tentative D call: TRBD1 (6 bases). The V gene's germline CDR1 is GTSNPN and CDR2 SVGIG (reference sequence). V was cut by 3 bases and J by 7 bases, with 16 bases left in between. There are 15 residues in the CDR3. CDR3 protein: CAWRGSGGINSPLHF. The CDR3, as DNA: TGTGCCTGGAGGGGGTCGGGGGGCATCAATTCACCCCTCCACTTT.

The chain has TRBV2 and TRBJ2-3; 8 bases line up with TRBD2. Germline V gene data show CDR1 as SNHLY and CDR2 as FYNNEI. The CDR3 extends over 15 amino acids. The V gene end was trimmed by 4 bases and the J gene end by 6 bases; junction bases not matched to a gene: 9. The CDR3 bases are TGTGCCAGCAGTGGTCCGGGGGGGGCCTCTGATACGCAGTATTTT. Protein product: CASSGPGGASDTQYF.

The chain is built from TRBV6-5 and TRBJ1-1; 7 bases align to TRBD1. The CDR3 spans 14 residues. Germline V gene data show CDR1 as MNHEY and CDR2 as SVGAGI. With 9 bases clipped from V and 6 bases from J, the junction kept 13 bases outside the gene matches. The CDR3 here is CASPSPRDSPEAFF. In DNA form, the CDR3 reads TGTGCCAGTCCGAGCCCCAGGGACAGCCCTGAAGCTTTCTTT.

This rearrangement joins TRBV5-1 to TRBJ2-1; TRBD1 matches 8 bases. V gave up 4 bases and J gave up 9 bases; unmatched junction bases: 3. Germline CDR1 and CDR2: SGHRS and YFSETQ. The CDR3 is made up of 12 amino acids. CDR3 in amino acids: CASSADRGEQFF. The CDR3 DNA reads as TGCGCCAGCAGCGCTGACAGGGGTGAGCAGTTCTTC.

The chain recombines TRBV11-2 with TRBJ1-4; 8 nucleotides line up with TRBD1. V was clipped by 4 bases and J by 6 bases; unmatched bases: 10. The CDR3 runs 16 residues. The germline gives CDR1 SGHAT, CDR2 FQNNGV. The CDR3: CASSSQGALFDEKLFF. CDR3 nucleotides: TGTGCCAGCAGCTCCCAGGGGGCGTTGTTTGATGAAAAACTGTTTTTT. The whole variable domain, filled in from reference TRBV11-2 and TRBJ1-4, reads EAGVAQSPRYKIIEKRQSVAFWCNPISGHATLYWYQQILGQGPKLLIQFQNNGVVDDSQLPKDRFSAERLKGVDSTLKIQPAKLEDSAVYLCASSSQGALFDEKLFFGSGTQLSVL.

This clone was seen just once. The chain carries TRBV19 and TRBJ1-2, with TRBD1 as a possible D gene (5 bases). Germline values: CDR1 LNHDA, CDR2 SQIVND (reference sequence). The CDR3 covers 13 residues. V lost 7 bases and J lost 8, with 17 bases in between. This chain's CDR3 is CASNQRPEGGYTF. The CDR3 coding sequence is TGTGCCAGTAATCAGAGACCGGAGGGGGGCTACACCTTC. The entire variable domain, with the rest obtained from reference TRBV19 and TRBJ1-2, is as follows: DGGITQSPKYLFRKEGQNVTLSCEQNLNHDAMYWYRQDPGQGLRLIYYSQIVNDFQKGDIAEGYSVSREKKESFPLTVTSAQKNPTAFYLCASNQRPEGGYTFGSGTRLTVV.

This chain uses TRBV5-6 with TRBJ2-3; 9 bases are shared with TRBD2. From germline, CDR1 is SGHDT and CDR2 YYEEEE. J lost 14 bases, V lost 4 bases, and 23 bases had no gene match. The CDR3 is 17 residues long. CDR3 coding DNA: TGTGCCAGCAGCCTTCTAGCGGGGCGGGATGGTCGCTCGGCGCCGTATTTT. It codes for CASSLLAGRDGRSAPYF.

The rearrangement joins TRBV9 to TRBJ2-1, with 16 bases aligning to TRBD2. The V segment lost 4 bases and the J segment 4 bases; nucleotides outside the gene matches: 5. Germline loops: CDR1 SGDLS, CDR2 YYNGEE. The CDR3 extends over 17 amino acids. For the CDR3, the DNA is TGTGCCAGCAGCCTCGGGACTAGCGGGGGGGCTTACAATGAGCAGTTCTTC. Its translation is CASSLGTSGGAYNEQFF.

V gene TRBV11-2 combines with J gene TRBJ1-2; TRBD1 matches at 12 bases. Germline V gene lookup returns CDR1 SGHAT and CDR2 FQNNGV. CDR3 size: 18 residues. V lost 3 bases and J lost 3; bases outside the gene matches: 11. The CDR3: CASSFPGGQGAKDYGYTF. The CDR3 DNA follows: TGTGCCAGCAGCTTCCCCGGGGGACAGGGGGCAAAGGACTATGGCTACACCTTC. Full variable domain (rest looked up from reference TRBV11-2 and TRBJ1-2): EAGVAQSPRYKIIEKRQSVAFWCNPISGHATLYWYQQILGQGPKLLIQFQNNGVVDDSQLPKDRFSAERLKGVDSTLKIQPAKLEDSAVYLCASSFPGGQGAKDYGYTFGSGTRLTVV.

The V call is TRBV5-4, the J call TRBJ2-7; 14 nucleotides agree with TRBD2. There are 17 residues in the CDR3. The trim removed 3 bases at V and 3 bases at J, leaving 8 bases unmatched. Germline V lookup: CDR1 SGHNT, CDR2 YYREEE (reference sequence). The CDR3 coding sequence is TGTGCCAGCAGCTCAGGACTAGCGGGGGGCCTTAGCTACGAGCAGTACTTC. Residues: CASSSGLAGGLSYEQYF.